This passage covers 12 T cell receptor beta chains from one sample sequenced in a study of long-term antiretroviral therapy in people with HIV. Running of the v3.0 immunoSEQ assay took place at survey level. Data came from immunoSEQ multiplex PCR; TCRdb stores just in-frame clones and leaves some out. This sample carries roughly 14,000 clones, around four fifths of them seen once, and the ten largest clones take roughly 15%. The sequenced sample was unsorted PBMCs, obtained 1.8 years before starting antiretroviral therapy. Receptor source: a middle-aged woman with HIV.

The chain combines TRBV11-2 with TRBJ2-7; tentative D call: TRBD2 (5 bases). This CDR3 comprises 13 residues. Trimming left V 5 bases short and J 3 bases short, with 11 bases between. CDR1 and CDR2 from the germline V gene are SGHAT and FQNNGV. The CDR3 DNA is TGTGCCAGCAGCGTTACACGGGGCTACGAGCAGTACTTC. Encoded protein: CASSVTRGYEQYF.

V is TRBV19 and J is TRBJ2-7; 9 nucleotides line up with TRBD1. Germline V lookup: CDR1 LNHDA, CDR2 SQIVND (reference sequence). Trimming took 6 bases from V and 1 from J; bases not matched to a gene: 4. The CDR3 length is 14 residues. The CDR3 bases are TGTGCCAGTAGCGCGGACAGGGGATCCTACGAGCAGTACTTC. Its translation: CASSADRGSYEQYF.

The V and J genes are TRBV11-2 and TRBJ2-2; weak D call: TRBD2 (5 bases). V was trimmed by 1 base and J by 4 bases, leaving 7 bases between them. Germline V lookup: CDR1 SGHAT, CDR2 FQNNGV. This CDR3 has 14 amino acids. The CDR3 region is CASSLGGATGELFF. The CDR3 bases are TGTGCCAGCAGCTTAGGGGGAGCCACCGGGGAGCTGTTTTTT.

This chain connects TRBV5-5 to TRBJ2-5; TRBD2 agrees at 10 bases. Germline lookup yields CDR1 SGHKS and CDR2 YYEKEE (reference sequence). V trimming: 0 bases; J trimming: 4 bases; junction bases outside the gene matches: 9. This CDR3 spans 17 amino acids. In DNA form, the CDR3 reads TGTGCCAGCAGCTTGGTGGACGCTAGCGGGAGTGCAGAGACCCAGTACTTC. Protein sequence: CASSLVDASGSAETQYF.

In its sample, this clone was seen once. This chain connects TRBV5-4 to TRBJ2-5; no definite D call. The CDR3 loop spans 13 amino acids. Trimming took off 2 bases at V and 2 bases at J, with 7 bases between the two ends. Germline V gene data show CDR1 as SGHNT and CDR2 as YYREEE (reference sequence). CDR3: CASSLGRQETQYF. The CDR3 DNA is TGTGCCAGCAGCTTAGGCCGGCAAGAGACCCAGTACTTC.

The rearrangement uses TRBV27 and TRBJ2-7; D not resolved. The CDR3 consists of 16 residues. V dropped 0 bases and J dropped 3 bases, with 15 bases sitting between them. From germline, CDR1 is MNHEY and CDR2 SMNVEV (reference sequence). CDR3 amino acids: CASSLSPGLWGYEQYF. CDR3 bases: TGTGCCAGCAGTTTATCTCCGGGTCTTTGGGGCTACGAGCAGTACTTC.

The rearrangement joins TRBV18 to TRBJ2-7; 8 bases agree with TRBD2. The length of the CDR3 is 15 residues. The germline V gene encodes CDR1 KGHSH and CDR2 LQKENI. Losses at the gene ends were 6 bases for V and 0 bases for J; bases not matched to a gene: 7. The CDR3 nucleotides are TGTGCCAGCTCGCGCAGTAGCGGGACCTCCTACGAGCAGTACTTC. This sequence encodes CASSRSSGTSYEQYF.

This rearrangement joins TRBV29-1 to TRBJ1-2, with TRBD1 matching over 7 bases. Germline V CDR1 and CDR2: SQVTM, ANQGSEA. The ends lost 8 bases at V and 5 bases at J; junction bases unmatched: 8. The CDR3 length is 12 residues. The CDR3 region has the DNA TGCAGCTCCGGACAGGAAAGATATGGCTACACCTTC. Amino acids: CSSGQERYGYTF.

The rearrangement links TRBV28 to TRBJ2-5; 7 bases map to TRBD1. Germline V gene data show CDR1 as MDHEN and CDR2 as SYDVKM. Unmatched junction bases numbered 5, after V lost 2 bases and J lost 2 bases. The length of the CDR3 is 15 residues. The CDR3 sequence is CASSLGSRGQETQYF. CDR3 in DNA: TGTGCCAGCAGTTTAGGGTCCAGGGGGCAAGAGACCCAGTACTTC.

This clone was found a few times. The V gene is TRBV5-1, the J gene TRBJ1-1; 7 bases line up with TRBD1. Germline-derived CDR1 and CDR2 are SGHRS and YFSETQ. V was pared by 0 bases and J by 10 bases, with 6 bases of the junction left unmatched. This CDR3 is built from 13 residues. As DNA, the CDR3 is TGCGCCAGCAGCTTGGGTACAGGGGAGAGAGCTTTCTTT. This translates into CASSLGTGERAFF.

This clone has just one count. The V gene is TRBV30, the J gene TRBJ2-3; D is possibly TRBD2 (5 bases). Per the germline V gene, CDR1 is GTSNPN and CDR2 is SVGIG (reference sequence). Trimming left V 0 bases short and J 2 bases short, with 18 bases between. The CDR3 consists of 17 residues. This CDR3 reads CAWSVRGAMGITDTQYF. For the CDR3, the DNA is TGTGCCTGGAGTGTACGGGGAGCGATGGGGATCACAGATACGCAGTATTTT.

This sequence joins TRBV6-1 and TRBJ2-2, with 7 bases identical to TRBD1. The V and J ends lost 6 bases and 2 bases, in that order; junction bases with no gene match: 6. Germline CDR1 reads MNHNS; CDR2 reads SASEGT. The CDR3 consists of 15 residues. The CDR3: CASRAGTANTGELFF. DNA of the CDR3: TGTGCCAGCAGAGCCGGGACAGCCAACACCGGGGAGCTGTTTTTT.